This passage covers 28 T cell receptor beta chains from one sample sequenced in a study of patients and donors after allogeneic stem cell transplantation. TCRdb passed the RT-PCR reads through MiXCR, listing each CDR3 protein once. The sample comprises about a million distinct CDR3 sequences, under 20% of which are singletons, and 6% rests with the top ten. Source material: blood, either unsorted or a sorted T cell fraction (not recorded which). The receptors shown here come from a human donor who was either an allogeneic HSCT recipient or a stem cell or donor lymphocyte infusion donor (not recorded which). It is not recorded whose cells these are; they may come from a transplant donor.

This clonotype was recorded many times. The V call is TRBV12-3 or TRBV12-4, the J call TRBJ2-1; D unresolved. This CDR3 contains 12 residues. V shed 6 bases and J shed 5 bases, with 8 bases lying between them. The CDR3 loop is CASRFKDNEQFF. The CDR3 bases are TGTGCCAGCAGGTTTAAGGACAATGAGCAGTTCTTC.

The chain uses TRBV19 and TRBJ2-1; 9 positions agree with TRBD2. Trimming cost V 7 bases and J 1 base; bases outside gene matches: 5. Germline loops: CDR1 LNHDA, CDR2 SQIVND (reference sequence). This CDR3 contains 15 residues. The CDR3 bases are TGTGCCAGTATGGCGACTAGCGGATCCTACAATGAGCAGTTCTTC. It codes for CASMATSGSYNEQFF.

There are a few counts of this clonotype. The chain couples TRBV4-1 to TRBJ2-7; TRBD2 matches at 9 bases. Unmatched junction bases numbered 7, after V lost 2 bases and J lost 5 bases. Looked up from germline, CDR1 is MGHRA and CDR2 is YSYEKL. The CDR3 runs to 15 residues. The DNA of the CDR3 is TGCGCCAGCAGCCAAATAGCCGGGACTAGCAACGAGCAGTACTTC. This sequence encodes CASSQIAGTSNEQYF.

This clonotype was observed a handful of times. J is TRBJ1-5 and V is TRBV5-5, with D tentatively TRBD1 (5 bases). V was clipped by 2 bases and J by 7 bases, with 7 bases between them. CDR3 size: 12 residues. Germline V CDR1 and CDR2: SGHKS, YYEKEE (reference sequence). The CDR3 DNA follows: TGTGCCAGCAGCTTCCGGGGGCAGCCCCAGCATTTT. Its protein product is CASSFRGQPQHF.

This clonotype has a handful of counts. As DNA, the CDR3 is TGCAGTGCTAACCCCACTAGGGGGATCCAAGAGACCCAGTACTTC. Its translation: CSANPTRGIQETQYF. The chain combines TRBV20-1 with TRBJ2-5, with D perhaps TRBD1 (6 bases). The CDR3 consists of 15 residues. Germline CDR1 and CDR2: DFQATT and SNEGSKA (reference sequence). Trimming shortened V by 4 bases and J by 1 base, and 16 bases separated the two germline ends.

The V gene is TRBV29-1, the J gene TRBJ1-1; D not certain. This CDR3 is built from 11 residues. Trimming took off 7 bases at V and 7 bases at J, with 13 bases between the two ends. Per the germline V gene, CDR1 is SQVTM and CDR2 is ANQGSEA. As DNA, the CDR3 is TGCAGCGCCTCAAGCCCCAATGAAGCTTTCTTT. Translated, it gives CSASSPNEAFF. The full variable domain, completed using reference TRBV29-1 and TRBJ1-1, is SAVISQKPSRDICQRGTSLTIQCQVDSQVTMMFWYRQQPGQSLTLIATANQGSEATYESGFVIDKFPISRPNLTFSTLTVSNMSPEDSSIYLCSASSPNEAFFGQGTRLTVV.

This clonotype was picked up a small number of times. The V gene is TRBV30, the J gene TRBJ2-1; D is undetermined. Deletions cut 0 bases from V and 9 bases from J, with 6 bases between. This CDR3 is built from 11 residues. The germline V gene has CDR1 GTSNPN and CDR2 SVGIG (reference sequence). CDR3 bases: TGTGCCTGGAGTGTAGGAAGTGAGCAGTTCTTC. Translating it yields CAWSVGSEQFF.

In this sample, this clonotype turned up a few times. V and J are TRBV12-3 or TRBV12-4 and TRBJ1-3; no reliable D call. This CDR3 comprises 13 residues. V dropped 8 bases and J dropped 5 bases, with 13 bases sitting between them. CDR3: CASGVGQRNTIYF. The DNA for the CDR3 is TGTGCCAGCGGCGTAGGGCAAAGAAACACCATATATTTT.

The chain combines TRBV5-1 with TRBJ1-2; D possibly corresponds to TRBD1 (5 bases). This CDR3 contains 14 residues. CDR1 and CDR2 from the germline V gene are SGHRS and YFSETQ. Trimming cost V 4 bases and J 8 bases, with 18 bases left between them. The CDR3 region is CASSDTSQGIGYTF. As DNA, the CDR3 is TGCGCCAGCAGCGACACGTCCCAGGGAATCGGCTACACCTTC.

This clonotype was detected only a few times. The chain is built from TRBV12-3 or TRBV12-4 and TRBJ2-5; 8 bases agree with TRBD1. V lost 6 bases and J lost 6; bases outside the gene matches: 6. This CDR3 has 13 residues. The CDR3: CASRGDRGQTQYF. The CDR3 DNA reads TGTGCCAGCAGGGGTGACAGGGGTCAGACCCAGTACTTC.

The sample holds a few counts of this clonotype. The CDR3 is CASSWLGATEAFF. The CDR3 DNA reads TGTGCCAGCAGTTGGTTGGGGGCAACTGAAGCTTTCTTT. V is TRBV27 and J is TRBJ1-1; D is possibly TRBD1 (6 bases). In germline, CDR1 is MNHEY, CDR2 SMNVEV (reference sequence). This CDR3 has 13 residues. V was trimmed by 4 bases and J by 5 bases, leaving 11 bases between them.

The chain carries TRBV5-1 and TRBJ1-1; TRBD1 agrees at 8 bases. Germline CDR1 is SGHRS and CDR2 is YFSETQ. V lost 0 bases to trimming and J lost 4 bases; unmatched junction nucleotides: 2. CDR3 length: 14 residues. CDR3 sequence (DNA): TGCGCCAGCAGCTTGGCTACAGGGGGCACTGAAGCTTTCTTT. As protein: CASSLATGGTEAFF. The full variable domain, its missing parts supplied by reference TRBV5-1 and TRBJ1-1, is KAGVTQTPRYLIKTRGQQVTLSCSPISGHRSVSWYQQTPGQGLQFLFEYFSETQRNKGNFPGRFSGRQFSNSRSEMNVSTLELGDSALYLCASSLATGGTEAFFGQGTRLTVV.

This chain joins TRBV12-3 or TRBV12-4 and TRBJ1-2, with TRBD1 matching 7 bases. After removal of 4 bases from V and 3 bases from J, the junction contained 5 bases not matched to a gene. The CDR3 covers 14 residues. In DNA, the CDR3 is TGTGCCAGCAGTTCCCCGGGACAGCACTATGGCTACACCTTC. The encoded protein is CASSSPGQHYGYTF.

This clonotype has only a few counts. J is TRBJ2-7 and V is TRBV29-1; possible D gene TRBD1, 6 bases. Between the trimmed V and J ends, which lost 6 bases and 1 base, there was a span of 13 bases. The length of the CDR3 is 13 residues. Looked up from germline, CDR1 is SQVTM and CDR2 is ANQGSEA. The CDR3 reads CSVATTGSYEQYF. The CDR3 bases are TGCAGCGTGGCAACGACAGGATCCTACGAGCAGTACTTC.

This clonotype was picked up a small number of times. This chain links TRBV3-1 with TRBJ2-6, with D perhaps TRBD1 (5 bases). This CDR3 contains 17 residues. V was shortened by 6 bases and J by 1 base, with 16 bases between the two germline ends. The germline V gene has CDR1 LGHDT and CDR2 YNNKEL (reference sequence). CDR3 coding DNA: TGTGCCAGCAGACGCCCCCCTCCAGGGTCTGGGGCCAACGTCCTGACTTTC. This translates into CASRRPPPGSGANVLTF.

With respect to this clonotype: One end of the junction is discordant with germline, which a read error may explain. The rearrangement uses TRBV7-2 and TRBJ2-3; TRBD2 matches at 8 bases. Germline V gene sequence: CDR1 SGHTA, CDR2 FQGNSA. The CDR3 has 17 residues. The CDR3 spells CSSSLVPSGSGTDTQYF. In DNA, the CDR3 is TGTTCCAGCAGCTTAGTGCCTAGCGGGTCTGGCACAGATACGCAGTATTTT.

V usage is TRBV7-6 and J usage is TRBJ1-5; D is possibly TRBD1 (5 bases). CDR1 and CDR2 (germline): SGHVS, FNYEAQ. The CDR3 is made up of 16 amino acids. V gave up 5 bases and J gave up 4 bases, with 18 bases separating them. For the CDR3, the DNA is TGTGCCAGCAGCCCAGGGTTGTTGGATCAAAATCAGCCCCAGCATTTT. Translation: CASSPGLLDQNQPQHF. Drawing the rest from reference TRBV7-6 and TRBJ1-5, the complete variable domain is GAGVSQSPRYKVTKRGQDVALRCDPISGHVSLYWYRQALGQGPEFLTYFNYEAQQDKSGLPNDRFSAERPEGSISTLTIQRTEQRDSAMYRCASSPGLLDQNQPQHFGDGTRLSIL.

The chain carries TRBV11-1 and TRBJ2-4, with 7 bases lining up with TRBD1. The trim removed 5 bases at V and 1 base at J, leaving 5 bases unmatched. The germline V gene has CDR1 SGHAT and CDR2 FQDESV (reference sequence). This CDR3 has 15 amino acids. Here the CDR3 reads CASSDSDRAKNIQYF. DNA for the CDR3: TGTGCCAGCAGCGACTCGGACAGGGCCAAAAACATTCAGTACTTC.

V usage is TRBV2 and J usage is TRBJ1-5; 10 nucleotides line up with TRBD1. Unmatched junction bases numbered 6, after V lost 9 bases and J lost 1 base. Germline V lookup: CDR1 SNHLY, CDR2 FYNNEI. There are 15 residues in the CDR3. CDR3 bases: TGTGCCAGTTCGACAGGGGGCGCGAGCAATCAGCCCCAGCATTTT. This gives the protein CASSTGGASNQPQHF. The whole variable domain, filled in from reference TRBV2 and TRBJ1-5, reads EPEVTQTPSHQVTQMGQEVILRCVPISNHLYFYWYRQILGQKVEFLVSFYNNEISEKSEIFDDQFSVERPDGSNFTLKIRSTKLEDSAMYFCASSTGGASNQPQHFGDGTRLSIL.

This clonotype was seen a handful of times. J is TRBJ1-2 and V is TRBV7-9, with unresolved D. Germline V CDR1 and CDR2: SEHNR, FQNEAQ (reference sequence). V dropped 0 bases and J dropped 4 bases, with 18 bases sitting between them. The CDR3 loop spans 17 amino acids. CDR3 DNA: TGTGCCAGCAGCTTAGCGGATCGTCAAGACGGAACCTATGGCTACACCTTC. It encodes CASSLADRQDGTYGYTF. The variable domain in full, with the rest retrieved from reference TRBV7-9 and TRBJ1-2, is DTGVSQNPRHKITKRGQNVTFRCDPISEHNRLYWYRQTLGQGPEFLTYFQNEAQLEKSRLLSDRFSAERPKGSFSTLEIQRTEQGDSAMYLCASSLADRQDGTYGYTFGSGTRLTVV.

In this sample, this clonotype turned up a few times. The V call is TRBV20-1, the J call TRBJ1-1, with D unresolved. Germline V gene lookup returns CDR1 DFQATT and CDR2 SNEGSKA (reference sequence). This CDR3 is 13 amino acids long. The V and J ends lost 5 bases and 8 bases respectively, with 18 bases between them. CDR3 sequence: CSAPPRGLAEAFF. The DNA for the CDR3 is TGCAGTGCTCCCCCTCGGGGTCTCGCCGAAGCTTTCTTT.

This clonotype was counted only a few times. V is TRBV27 and J is TRBJ2-1; the match to TRBD2 covers 8 bases. Germline values: CDR1 MNHEY, CDR2 SMNVEV (reference sequence). The CDR3 has 11 residues. The V gene end was trimmed by 2 bases and the J gene end by 14 bases; junction bases not matched to a gene: 2. This chain's CDR3 is CASSLSGREFF. The CDR3 region has the DNA TGTGCCAGCAGTTTAAGCGGGAGAGAGTTCTTC.

This clonotype was recorded a few times. V gene TRBV9 combines with J gene TRBJ1-1, with D tentatively TRBD1 (6 bases). CDR1 is SGDLS, CDR2 YYNGEE, per germline. The CDR3 length is 14 residues. Trimming removed 2 bases from V and 4 bases from J, with 12 bases in between. CDR3 coding DNA: TGTGCCAGCAGCGTCACAGGGTTTACCACTGAAGCTTTCTTT. Protein sequence: CASSVTGFTTEAFF.

This clonotype appeared a few times. The chain joins TRBV20-1 to TRBJ1-2, with a weak D call TRBD1 (6 bases). CDR3 size: 17 residues. The V gene's germline CDR1 is DFQATT and CDR2 SNEGSKA (reference sequence). The germline V and J ends were trimmed by 3 bases and 3 bases, with 23 bases remaining between them. The CDR3 coding sequence is TGCAGTGCTAGTAGCTCCGACAGGAAACTAAGGGACTATGGCTACACCTTC. As protein: CSASSSDRKLRDYGYTF.

This clonotype has a handful of counts. The rearrangement joins TRBV4-2 to TRBJ1-2, with D uncertain. CDR1 LGHNA and CDR2 YNFKEQ come from the germline V gene. Trimming took 1 base from V and 8 from J, leaving 11 bases between them. The CDR3 has 13 amino acids. In DNA form, the CDR3 reads TGTGCCAGCAGCCAAGTTGGGGTTGGGGGCTACACCTTC. As protein: CASSQVGVGGYTF.

The rearrangement uses TRBV11-3 and TRBJ1-4; D possibly corresponds to TRBD1 (5 bases). V was shortened by 3 bases and J by 7 bases, with 15 bases between the two germline ends. This CDR3 contains 15 residues. The germline V gene encodes CDR1 SGHNT and CDR2 YENEEA. The CDR3: CASSLPGPRGEKLFF. CDR3 sequence (DNA): TGTGCCAGCAGCTTGCCGGGACCCCGGGGTGAAAAACTGTTTTTT.

This clonotype came up a few times. The rearrangement joins TRBV20-1 to TRBJ2-1, with 9 nucleotides matching TRBD2. The V segment lost 0 bases and the J segment 3 bases; nucleotides outside the gene matches: 6. CDR1 is DFQATT, CDR2 SNEGSKA, per germline (reference sequence). The CDR3 is made up of 16 amino acids. The CDR3 is CSARDRDSGSYNEQFF. In DNA, the CDR3 is TGCAGTGCTAGAGATCGGGATAGCGGGAGCTACAATGAGCAGTTCTTC.

In its sample, this clonotype was seen a few times. This chain uses TRBV7-3 with TRBJ1-1; 9 bases are shared with TRBD1. Germline V gene data show CDR1 as SGHTA and CDR2 as FQGTGA. The CDR3 is made up of 21 amino acids. V trimming: 2 bases; J trimming: 0 bases; junction bases outside the gene matches: 19. The CDR3 DNA sequence: TGTGCCAGCAGCTTACCGTTCCGGGACAGGGCCTTACTCGCCATGAACACTGAAGCTTTCTTT. It is translated as CASSLPFRDRALLAMNTEAFF.